These T cell receptor beta chains were read from a single sample in a study of HIV-infected children after antiretroviral therapy interruption. MiXCR, applied by TCRdb to the 3' RACE reads, yields one record per CDR3 protein. The table shows approximately 96,000 distinct CDR3 sequences, with less than 7% occurring only once. The source material was CD45RA+ CD4+ T cells from PBMCs, pooled from several time points, sampled from a donor given antiretroviral therapy, either interrupted or continuous. The receptors shown here come from a pool of human donors with HIV. Both conserved end residues are part of each CDR3. The D gene is left open where the match is weak. The size of a clone is reported for some rows only, either as once, few or many, or as a class for expanded clones.

size: many; V: TRBV9; J: TRBJ2-3; D: .; CDR3: CASSVTGDTQYF; DNA: TGTGCCAGCAGCGTGACCGGAGATACGCAGTATTTT
size: many; V: TRBV7-9; J: TRBJ2-7; D: TRBD1; CDR3: CASSPTGTVYHEQYF; DNA: TGTGCCAGCAGCCCAACCGGGACAGTGTACCACGAGCAGTACTTC
size: many; V: TRBV10-3; J: TRBJ1-1; D: TRBD1; CDR3: CAIGQGDTEAFF; DNA: TGTGCCATCGGACAGGGGGACACTGAAGCTTTCTTT
size: many; V: TRBV15; J: TRBJ1-1; D: TRBD1; CDR3: CATRGRGANTEAFF; DNA: TGTGCCACCAGAGGCAGGGGGGCGAACACTGAAGCTTTCTTT
size: few; V: TRBV7-2; J: TRBJ2-7; D: .; CDR3: CASIPGPGNEQYF; DNA: TGTGCCAGCATTCCAGGGCCAGGTAACGAGCAGTACTTC
size: once; V: TRBV29-1; J: TRBJ1-3; D: .; CDR3: CSVESARGLGNTIYF; DNA: TGCAGCGTTGAATCGGCCAGGGGCCTCGGAAACACCATATATTTT
size: many; V: TRBV9; J: TRBJ2-3; D: .; CDR3: CASSFPGDTQYF; DNA: TGTGCCAGCAGCTTTCCCGGGGATACGCAGTATTTT
size: .; V: TRBV20-1; J: TRBJ2-3; D: .; CDR3: CSAGTGTDTQYF; DNA: TGCAGTGCTGGGACCGGGACAGATACGCAGTATTTT
size: many; V: TRBV3-1; J: TRBJ2-1; D: .; CDR3: CASTLRGSSYNEQFF; DNA: TGTGCCAGCACCTTGAGGGGGAGCTCCTACAATGAGCAGTTCTTC
size: many; V: TRBV28; J: TRBJ2-2; D: .; CDR3: CASSSRGRSLTGELFF; DNA: TGTGCCAGCAGTTCCAGGGGCCGCTCCCTCACCGGGGAGCTGTTTTTT
size: many; V: TRBV19; J: TRBJ1-2; D: .; CDR3: CASSIGYGTNDGYTF; DNA: TGTGCCAGTAGTATTGGTTACGGAACGAACGATGGCTACACCTTC
size: .; V: TRBV5-1; J: TRBJ1-1; D: .; CDR3: CASRRDTEAFF; DNA: TGCGCCAGTCGGAGGGACACTGAAGCTTTCTTT
size: many; V: TRBV5-1; J: TRBJ1-1; D: TRBD1; CDR3: CASSLVPKTGFSTEAFF; DNA: TGCGCCAGCAGCTTGGTCCCAAAGACAGGGTTCAGCACTGAAGCTTTCTTT
size: few; V: TRBV6-7; J: TRBJ2-1; D: .; CDR3: CASSGRYNEQFF; DNA: TGTGCCAGCAGTGGGCGGTACAATGAGCAGTTCTTC
size: many; V: TRBV12-5; J: TRBJ2-7; D: .; CDR3: CASGLETVPLEQYF; DNA: TGTGCTAGTGGTTTGGAGACAGTACCTCTCGAGCAGTACTTC
size: .; V: TRBV4-2; J: TRBJ1-1; D: TRBD1; CDR3: CASSQSGGAITEAYF; DNA: TGTGCCAGCAGCCAATCAGGGGGCGCGATTACTGAAGCTTACTTT
size: .; V: TRBV5-1; J: TRBJ1-1; D: .; CDR3: CASSLERLSTEAFF; DNA: TGCGCCAGCAGCTTGGAGCGGTTGAGCACTGAAGCTTTCTTT
size: many; V: TRBV4-1; J: TRBJ2-5; D: .; CDR3: CASSQVGGRRTQYF; DNA: TGCGCCAGCAGCCAAGTAGGCGGGCGTCGGACCCAGTACTTC
size: .; V: TRBV18; J: TRBJ1-5; D: .; CDR3: CASSVETGNQPQHF; DNA: TGTGCCAGCTCGGTCGAAACGGGGAATCAGCCCCAGCATTTT
size: many; V: TRBV12-3/TRBV12-4; J: TRBJ1-1; D: TRBD1; CDR3: CASRDRGDSVEAFF; DNA: TGTGCCAGCAGGGACAGGGGGGATTCAGTCGAAGCTTTCTTT
size: many; V: TRBV10-3; J: TRBJ2-3; D: .; CDR3: CAISGEGGPPDTQYF; DNA: TGTGCCATCAGTGGAGAGGGGGGGCCTCCAGATACGCAGTATTTT
size: .; V: TRBV19; J: TRBJ1-5; D: .; CDR3: CASSIEAGGSNQPQHF; DNA: TGTGCCAGTAGTATAGAAGCGGGGGGAAGCAATCAGCCCCAGCATTTT
size: many; V: TRBV4-2; J: TRBJ2-3; D: TRBD2; CDR3: CASSQVTGGSTDTQYF; DNA: TGTGCCAGCAGCCAAGTTACGGGGGGGAGCACAGATACGCAGTATTTT
size: many; V: TRBV12-3/TRBV12-4; J: TRBJ2-1; D: TRBD2; CDR3: CASSLRSGLAGVGRSYNEQFF; DNA: TGTGCCAGCAGTTTAAGGTCTGGGCTAGCGGGAGTTGGGCGGTCCTACAATGAGCAGTTCTTC
size: .; V: TRBV5-1; J: TRBJ1-1; D: TRBD1; CDR3: CASSDGQVNTEAFF; DNA: TGCGCCAGCAGCGACGGACAGGTGAACACTGAAGCTTTCTTT
size: many; V: TRBV19; J: TRBJ2-2; D: .; CDR3: CASTQGGPNTGELFF; DNA: TGTGCCAGTACCCAAGGGGGGCCCAACACCGGGGAGCTGTTTTTT
size: many; V: TRBV7-2; J: TRBJ1-6; D: .; CDR3: CASSPRELGNSPLHF; DNA: TGTGCCAGCAGCCCCCGCGAACTCGGAAATTCACCCCTCCACTTT
size: .; V: TRBV14; J: TRBJ2-3; D: .; CDR3: CASSQVGTGTDTQYF; DNA: TGTGCCAGCAGCCAAGTTGGGACCGGCACAGATACGCAGTATTTT
size: .; V: TRBV5-1; J: TRBJ2-5; D: TRBD2; CDR3: CASLVGGLPFETQYF; DNA: TGCGCCAGCCTAGTGGGAGGGCTTCCATTCGAGACCCAGTACTTC
size: many; V: TRBV14; J: TRBJ1-1; D: .; CDR3: CASSQERSHGTEAFF; DNA: TGTGCCAGCAGCCAAGAGAGGAGCCATGGGACTGAAGCTTTCTTT
size: many; V: TRBV18; J: TRBJ2-5; D: TRBD2; CDR3: CASSPASGSTPLETQYF; DNA: TGTGCCAGCTCACCGGCTAGCGGGTCTACCCCCCTGGAGACCCAGTACTTC
size: few; V: TRBV6-6; J: TRBJ2-3; D: .; CDR3: CASSYVAERPRLTDTQYF; DNA: TGTGCCAGCAGTTACGTAGCGGAGCGCCCTCGGTTGACAGATACGCAGTATTTT
size: many; V: TRBV20-1; J: TRBJ2-3; D: TRBD2; CDR3: CSASNLAGDTQYF; DNA: TGCAGTGCTAGTAACCTAGCGGGAGATACGCAGTATTTT
size: many; V: TRBV10-3; J: TRBJ2-7; D: TRBD1; CDR3: CAISAPGTGFYEQYF; DNA: TGTGCCATCAGCGCTCCCGGGACAGGGTTTTACGAGCAGTACTTC
size: many; V: TRBV28; J: TRBJ2-3; D: .; CDR3: CASSLPVDPPPDTQYF; DNA: TGTGCCAGCAGTCTCCCGGTAGATCCACCCCCAGATACGCAGTATTTT
size: many; V: TRBV7-7; J: TRBJ1-4; D: TRBD1; CDR3: CASTKSGTGLWGNEKLFF; DNA: TGTGCCAGCACTAAATCCGGGACAGGGTTGTGGGGAAATGAAAAACTGTTTTTT
size: many; V: TRBV5-1; J: TRBJ2-3; D: .; CDR3: CASSLIGHDSDTQYF; DNA: TGCGCCAGCAGCTTGATAGGACACGACTCAGATACGCAGTATTTT
size: many; V: TRBV2; J: TRBJ2-1; D: TRBD2; CDR3: CASAAGLAGVGEQFF; DNA: TGTGCCAGTGCTGCGGGGCTAGCGGGAGTCGGTGAGCAGTTCTTC
size: few; V: TRBV18; J: TRBJ2-1; D: .; CDR3: CASSVRLDYNEQFF; DNA: TGTGCCAGCTCAGTCCGTTTAGACTACAATGAGCAGTTCTTC
size: medium-sized; V: TRBV29-1; J: TRBJ1-2; D: .; CDR3: CSVDPGQFGGYTF; DNA: TGCAGCGTGGACCCCGGACAGTTTGGGGGCTACACCTTC
size: few; V: TRBV19; J: TRBJ2-6; D: .; CDR3: CASSIIGSSVANVLTF; DNA: TGTGCCAGTAGTATTATAGGGAGCTCTGTGGCCAACGTCCTGACTTTC
size: few; V: TRBV2; J: TRBJ1-1; D: .; CDR3: CASSEIPGHPF; DNA: TGTGCCAGCAGTGAGATCCCCGGACACCCTTTT
size: .; V: TRBV7-3; J: TRBJ2-3; D: .; CDR3: CASSLNHLGSSIDTQYF; DNA: TGTGCCAGCAGCTTAAATCATCTGGGATCTAGCATAGATACGCAGTATTTT
size: .; V: TRBV30; J: TRBJ1-5; D: .; CDR3: CASQRGNQPQHF; DNA: TGTGCCTCACAAAGGGGCAATCAGCCCCAGCATTTT
size: .; V: TRBV5-6; J: TRBJ1-6; D: .; CDR3: CASSLPGVSPLHF; DNA: TGTGCCAGCAGCTTGCCCGGGGTATCACCCCTCCACTTT
size: once; V: TRBV7-9; J: TRBJ2-7; D: .; CDR3: CASSRQLEQYF; DNA: TGTGCCAGCAGCAGGCAACTCGAGCAGTACTTC